One and the same sample provided the 28 T cell receptor beta chains below, sequenced in a study of blood T cell repertoires in COVID-19. The protocol was immunoSEQ multiplex PCR, while the TCRdb copy is restricted to in-frame clones and leaves out a portion. The sample yields 95,000 to 150,000 clones, more than 70% seen once. The sample consisted of peripheral blood. Receptors were obtained from a human donor in a cohort sampled during active COVID-19.

This clone was observed a few times. V is TRBV9 and J is TRBJ2-3; 10 bases align to TRBD2. V shed 0 bases and J 2 bases; nucleotides not matched to a gene: 3. Germline V gene lookup returns CDR1 SGDLS and CDR2 YYNGEE. The CDR3 runs to 16 residues. CDR3 protein: CASSVVAGGYTDTQYF. CDR3 nucleotide sequence: TGTGCCAGCAGCGTAGTAGCGGGAGGTTACACAGATACGCAGTATTTT.

The DNA for the CDR3 is TGTGCCAGCAGCTTAGTGGGAGGGGCTAACTATGGCTACACCTTC. Amino acids: CASSLVGGANYGYTF. The chain carries TRBV7-2 and TRBJ1-2, with D perhaps matching TRBD1 (5 bases). Germline V CDR1 and CDR2: SGHTA, FQGNSA. This CDR3 is built from 15 residues. V was shortened by 1 base and J by 0 bases, with 9 bases between the two germline ends.

This clone came up a few times. The J gene is TRBJ1-5, the V gene TRBV27; unclear D gene. Germline CDR1 reads MNHEY; CDR2 reads SMNVEV (reference sequence). Trimming left V 2 bases short and J 5 bases short, with 10 bases between. This CDR3 has 14 residues. As DNA, the CDR3 is TGTGCCAGCAGTTTAGGCGGCACTTATCAGCCCCAGCATTTT. It is translated as CASSLGGTYQPQHF.

The V and J genes are TRBV7-6 and TRBJ2-1, with 7 bases lining up with TRBD2. Unmatched junction bases numbered 14, after V lost 3 bases and J lost 12 bases. This CDR3 contains 15 residues. CDR1 SGHVS and CDR2 FNYEAQ come from the germline V gene. The chain's CDR3 is CASSLGQVAGARQFF. The CDR3 region has the DNA TGTGCCAGCAGCTTGGGGCAAGTTGCGGGAGCAAGGCAGTTCTTC.

The V call is TRBV10-2, the J call TRBJ1-5; a possible D gene is TRBD1 (5 bases). Deletions cut 3 bases from V and 7 bases from J, with 10 bases between. Germline V gene sequence: CDR1 WSHSY, CDR2 SAAADI. The CDR3 totals 13 residues. The CDR3 DNA reads TGCGCCAGCAGTGATCCAGGGAAACAGCCCCAGCATTTT. Its protein product is CASSDPGKQPQHF.

J is TRBJ1-4 and V is TRBV18; D remains ambiguous. Deletions cut 3 bases from V and 8 bases from J, with 16 bases between. Looked up from germline, CDR1 is KGHSH and CDR2 is LQKENI. CDR3 length equals 15 residues. CDR3 loop: CASSPPSGRVEKLFF. Written as DNA, the CDR3 is TGTGCCAGCTCACCCCCCTCGGGTAGAGTCGAAAAACTGTTTTTT.

The CDR3 reads CASSGIAGGDEQYF. DNA for the CDR3: TGTGCCAGCAGCGGAATAGCGGGAGGTGACGAGCAGTACTTC. This chain links TRBV9 with TRBJ2-7; 10 positions match TRBD2. Germline loops: CDR1 SGDLS, CDR2 YYNGEE. CDR3 size: 14 residues. Trimming at V came to 3 bases and at J to 5 bases, leaving 5 bases not matched to a gene.

The J gene is TRBJ1-2, the V gene TRBV6-1; weak D call: TRBD1 (5 bases). The CDR3 has 14 residues. Trimming shortened V by 2 bases and J by 5 bases, and 12 bases separated the two germline ends. The V gene's germline CDR1 is MNHNS and CDR2 SASEGT. The CDR3 nucleotides are TGTGCCAGCAGTGAACTCAGGGTTCAGTATGGCTACACCTTC. Translation: CASSELRVQYGYTF.

The chain combines TRBV7-9 with TRBJ1-2; no firm D call. CDR1 is SEHNR and CDR2 is FQNEAQ in the germline V gene (reference sequence). The CDR3 covers 12 residues. Trimming pared 1 base from V and 7 bases from J, leaving 7 bases between. The CDR3 here is CASSLGAGGYTF. The CDR3 DNA is TGTGCCAGCAGCTTAGGGGCCGGTGGCTACACCTTC.

The chain joins TRBV19 to TRBJ1-2; the match to TRBD1 covers 8 bases. CDR1 and CDR2 (germline): LNHDA, SQIVND (reference sequence). The CDR3 totals 15 residues. The V gene end was trimmed by 3 bases and the J gene end by 6 bases; junction bases not matched to a gene: 9. The DNA for the CDR3 is TGTGCCAGTAGTATCACATACGAGGGACAGGATGGCTACACCTTC. It is translated as CASSITYEGQDGYTF.

The chain recombines TRBV18 with TRBJ2-7, with D possibly matching TRBD1 (5 bases). V lost 2 bases to trimming and J lost 4 bases, with 9 bases between them. The CDR3 totals 13 residues. CDR1 and CDR2 from the germline V gene are KGHSH and LQKENI. This CDR3 is CASSPSREYEQYF. The CDR3 nucleotides read TGTGCCAGCTCACCAAGCAGGGAATACGAGCAGTACTTC.

This clone was recorded once. CDR3 nucleotides: TGTGCCAGCAGTATTCCAGATCAGCCCCAGCATTTT. Protein product: CASSIPDQPQHF. The J gene is TRBJ1-5, the V gene TRBV28; D is undetermined. The CDR3 is 12 amino acids. Trimming took off 5 bases at V and 5 bases at J, with 7 bases between the two ends. Looked up from germline, CDR1 is MDHEN and CDR2 is SYDVKM.

This clone was counted a few times. The gene calls are TRBV28 and TRBJ1-2; the D gene is possibly TRBD1 (5 bases). Trimming removed 6 bases from V and 5 bases from J, with 19 bases in between. The CDR3 has 15 residues. Germline values: CDR1 MDHEN, CDR2 SYDVKM. Here the CDR3 reads CASSSSGGGKYGYTF. CDR3 in DNA: TGTGCCAGCAGCTCCTCCGGGGGGGGGAAGTATGGCTACACCTTC.

The chain couples TRBV2 to TRBJ2-7; the match to TRBD2 covers 7 bases. The V gene end was trimmed by 8 bases and the J gene end by 3 bases; junction bases not matched to a gene: 10. This CDR3 region has 14 residues. Per germline, CDR1 SNHLY and CDR2 FYNNEI. The CDR3 DNA is TGTGCCAGCCTCAGGAGACGGGAGGACTACGAGCAGTACTTC. Translated: CASLRRREDYEQYF.

This clone was detected a few times. The chain couples TRBV5-5 to TRBJ1-5; TRBD1 agrees at 8 bases. The V segment lost 4 bases and the J segment 5 bases; nucleotides outside the gene matches: 8. The CDR3 loop spans 15 amino acids. Germline CDR1 and CDR2: SGHKS and YYEKEE (reference sequence). This chain's CDR3 is CASSAGGQGDQPQHF. The CDR3 nucleotides are TGTGCCAGCAGCGCAGGAGGACAGGGCGATCAGCCCCAGCATTTT.

This clone showed up just a few times. J is TRBJ2-7 and V is TRBV11-2, with 10 positions matching TRBD2. The germline V gene has CDR1 SGHAT and CDR2 FQNNGV. This CDR3 is 15 amino acids long. V dropped 0 bases and J dropped 5; count of bases not matched to a gene: 4. The CDR3 is CASSLEASGSHEQYF. Written as DNA, the CDR3 is TGTGCCAGCAGCTTAGAGGCTAGCGGGAGCCACGAGCAGTACTTC.

This clone was found once. J is TRBJ1-3 and V is TRBV10-3; D remains ambiguous. The germline V gene encodes CDR1 ENHRY and CDR2 SYGVKD. The V end lost 6 bases, the J end lost 0 bases, and 9 bases lay between the germline ends. This CDR3 has 14 amino acids. The DNA for the CDR3 is TGTGCCATCAGACCCGACAACTCTGGAAACACCATATATTTT. Its protein is CAIRPDNSGNTIYF.

Regarding this clone: No DNA is shown, since the ends of the CDR3 on it are uncertain; the CDR3 is the one TCRdb lists. This chain uses TRBV2 with TRBJ1-5; the table gives TRBD1 as D, unverified against the DNA. CDR1 SNHLY and CDR2 FYNNEI come from the germline V gene. 15 amino acids form the CDR3, both terminal residues included. The CDR3 region is CASSSGQGNSQPQHF.

This clone appeared a few times. The genes are TRBV6-5 and TRBJ2-2; 7 bases line up with TRBD2. The CDR3 sequence is 15 residues long. The ends lost 0 bases at V and 7 bases at J; junction bases unmatched: 5. CDR1 is MNHEY, CDR2 SVGAGI, per germline. The CDR3 here is CASSYSNSGHGELFF. Here the CDR3 DNA reads TGTGCCAGCAGTTACTCGAATAGCGGGCACGGGGAGCTGTTTTTT.

This clone has only one observation. The same CDR3 can be traced to other DNA sequences in this sample. J is TRBJ1-4 and V is TRBV18; no definite D call. V was clipped by 5 bases and J by 1 base, with 5 bases between them. From germline, CDR1 is KGHSH and CDR2 LQKENI. The CDR3 totals 13 residues. The CDR3 protein is CASSEGTNEKLFF. Written as DNA, the CDR3 is TGTGCCAGCTCAGAGGGAACTAATGAAAAACTGTTTTTT.

The CDR3 DNA is TGTGCCAGCAGCACCCAACTAGCGGCCCTCTCCTACGAGCAGTACTTC. Encoded protein: CASSTQLAALSYEQYF. The chain joins TRBV7-9 to TRBJ2-7; 8 positions agree with TRBD2. The V and J ends lost 5 bases and 0 bases, in that order; junction bases with no gene match: 9. This CDR3 has 16 residues. Germline V CDR1 and CDR2: SEHNR, FQNEAQ (reference sequence).

This chain uses TRBV20-1 with TRBJ1-4; D gene uncertain. The CDR3 is 16 residues long. Germline values: CDR1 DFQATT, CDR2 SNEGSKA (reference sequence). V was shortened by 3 bases and J by 0 bases, with 14 bases between the two germline ends. The CDR3 sequence: CSASFEGTATNEKLFF. In nucleotides, the CDR3 is TGCAGTGCTAGTTTCGAGGGAACCGCAACTAATGAAAAACTGTTTTTT.

The V gene is TRBV9, the J gene TRBJ1-4; 8 nucleotides line up with TRBD1. J gave up 7 bases and V 0 bases, and 5 bases lay outside the gene matches. This CDR3 has 15 amino acids. CDR1 and CDR2 (germline): SGDLS, YYNGEE. CDR3 loop: CASSVGAGGGEKLFF. The CDR3 nucleotides read TGTGCCAGCAGCGTAGGGGCAGGGGGCGGTGAAAAACTGTTTTTT.

The chain is built from TRBV6-1 and TRBJ1-6; 9 bases align to TRBD1. The CDR3 consists of 14 residues. With V trimmed by 6 bases and J by 10 bases, 7 bases remained unmatched. The V gene's germline CDR1 is MNHNS and CDR2 SASEGT. CDR3 nucleotide sequence: TGTGCCAGCAGAAGGGACAGGGTGGACTCACCCCTCCACTTT. This translates into CASRRDRVDSPLHF.

V is TRBV4-3 and J is TRBJ2-3, with D perhaps matching TRBD2 (5 bases). Trimming left V 4 bases short and J 4 bases short, with 30 bases between. The germline CDR1 and CDR2 sequences are LGHNA and YSLEER. The CDR3 length is 20 residues. For the CDR3, the DNA is TGCGCCAGCAGCCCAACAGCAGCCCCCGTCGGTGTAGGGCGGGCAGATACGCAGTATTTT. Translation gives CASSPTAAPVGVGRADTQYF.

J is TRBJ2-5 and V is TRBV15; TRBD1 might be the D (5 bases). CDR3 length: 14 amino acids. Per germline, CDR1 LNHNV and CDR2 YYDKDF (reference sequence). Trimming cost V 3 bases and J 4 bases, with 12 bases left between them. In DNA, the CDR3 is TGTGCCACCAGCAGGGGTCAGGGAACAGAGACCCAGTACTTC. It yields the protein CATSRGQGTETQYF.

This chain's CDR3 is CASSLSQTDTQYF. Written as DNA, the CDR3 is TGTGCCAGCAGCTTATCTCAGACAGATACGCAGTATTTT. The chain uses TRBV11-3 and TRBJ2-3; D ambiguous. This CDR3 spans 13 amino acids. Trimming pared 2 bases from V and 3 bases from J, leaving 6 bases between. Germline V lookup: CDR1 SGHNT, CDR2 YENEEA.

The rearrangement joins TRBV9 to TRBJ2-7; 8 nucleotides line up with TRBD1. CDR1 is SGDLS and CDR2 is YYNGEE in the germline V gene. This CDR3 comprises 15 residues. The junction had 7 bases not matched to a gene; V was cut back by 0 bases and J by 5 bases. The CDR3 spells CASSVEAGGPNEQYF. Written as DNA, the CDR3 is TGTGCCAGCAGCGTAGAGGCAGGGGGCCCCAACGAGCAGTACTTC.